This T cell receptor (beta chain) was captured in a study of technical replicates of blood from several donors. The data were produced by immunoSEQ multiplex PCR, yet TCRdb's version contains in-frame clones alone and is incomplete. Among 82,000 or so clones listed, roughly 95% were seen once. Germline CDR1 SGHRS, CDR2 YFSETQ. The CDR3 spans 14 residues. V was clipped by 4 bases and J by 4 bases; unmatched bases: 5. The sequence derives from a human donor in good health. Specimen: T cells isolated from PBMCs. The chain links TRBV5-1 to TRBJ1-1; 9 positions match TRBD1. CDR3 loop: CASSLSDRGTEAFF. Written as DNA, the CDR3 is TGCGCCAGCAGCCTATCGGACAGGGGCACTGAAGCTTTCTTT.